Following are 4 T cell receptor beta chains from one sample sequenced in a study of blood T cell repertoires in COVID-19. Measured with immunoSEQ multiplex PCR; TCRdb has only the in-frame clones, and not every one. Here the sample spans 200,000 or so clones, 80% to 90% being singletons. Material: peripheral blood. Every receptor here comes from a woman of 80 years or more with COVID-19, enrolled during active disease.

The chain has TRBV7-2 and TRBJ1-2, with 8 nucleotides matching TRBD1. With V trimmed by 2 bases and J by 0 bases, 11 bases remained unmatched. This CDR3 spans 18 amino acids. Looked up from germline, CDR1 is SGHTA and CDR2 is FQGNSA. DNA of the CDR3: TGTGCCAGCAGCTTAACCCGACAGGGGTCGGGCTCTAACTATGGCTACACCTTC. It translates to CASSLTRQGSGSNYGYTF. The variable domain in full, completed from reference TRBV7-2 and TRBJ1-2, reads GAGVSQSPSNKVTEKGKDVELRCDPISGHTALYWYRQSLGQGLEFLIYFQGNSAPDKSGLPSDRFSAERTGGSVSTLTIQRTQQEDSAVYLCASSLTRQGSGSNYGYTFGSGTRLTVV.

The CDR3, as DNA: TGTGCCAGCAGACAGGACAGGGCCGGGTGGTATGGCTACACCTTC. Translated, it gives CASRQDRAGWYGYTF. V gene TRBV6-5 combines with J gene TRBJ1-2, with 8 bases fitting TRBD1. Unmatched junction bases numbered 11, after V lost 6 bases and J lost 5 bases. The CDR3 is made up of 15 amino acids. The germline CDR1 and CDR2 sequences are MNHEY and SVGAGI.

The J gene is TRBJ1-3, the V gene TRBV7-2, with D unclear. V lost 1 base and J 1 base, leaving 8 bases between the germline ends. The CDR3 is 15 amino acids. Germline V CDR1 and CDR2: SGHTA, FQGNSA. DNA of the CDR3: TGTGCCAGCAGCTTAGTTGACTTATCTGGAAACACCATATATTTT. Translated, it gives CASSLVDLSGNTIYF.

The CDR3 sequence is CASSQGQWDTRNIQYF. As DNA, the CDR3 is TGCGCCAGCAGCCAAGGCCAGTGGGACACGAGAAACATTCAGTACTTC. The chain recombines TRBV4-1 with TRBJ2-4, with D maybe TRBD1 (6 bases). CDR1 is MGHRA, CDR2 YSYEKL, per germline. This CDR3 has 16 residues. The V gene lost 1 base and the J gene lost 6 bases, with 16 bases spanning the gap.